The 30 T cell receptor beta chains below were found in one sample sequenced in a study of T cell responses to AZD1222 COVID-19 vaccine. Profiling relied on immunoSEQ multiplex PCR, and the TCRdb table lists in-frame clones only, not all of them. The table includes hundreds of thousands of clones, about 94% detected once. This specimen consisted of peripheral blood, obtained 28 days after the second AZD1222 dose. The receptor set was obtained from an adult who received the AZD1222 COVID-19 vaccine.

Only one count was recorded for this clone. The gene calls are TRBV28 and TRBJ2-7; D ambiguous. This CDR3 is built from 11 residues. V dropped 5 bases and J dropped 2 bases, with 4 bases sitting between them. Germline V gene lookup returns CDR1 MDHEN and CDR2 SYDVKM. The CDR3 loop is CASSHTYEQYF. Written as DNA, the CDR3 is TGTGCCAGCAGTCACACCTACGAGCAGTACTTC.

The CDR3 nucleotides read TGTGCCAGCAGTTTAGCTTACAATGAGCAGTTCTTC. Protein product: CASSLAYNEQFF. The chain recombines TRBV12-3 or TRBV12-4 with TRBJ2-1; D gene uncertain. V was trimmed by 0 bases and J by 4 bases, leaving 1 base between them. The CDR3 runs 12 residues.

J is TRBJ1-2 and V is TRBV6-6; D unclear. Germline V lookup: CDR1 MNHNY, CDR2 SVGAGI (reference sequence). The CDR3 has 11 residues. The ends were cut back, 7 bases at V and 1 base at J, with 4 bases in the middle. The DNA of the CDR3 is TGTGCCAGCACATATAACTATGGCTACACCTTC. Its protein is CASTYNYGYTF.

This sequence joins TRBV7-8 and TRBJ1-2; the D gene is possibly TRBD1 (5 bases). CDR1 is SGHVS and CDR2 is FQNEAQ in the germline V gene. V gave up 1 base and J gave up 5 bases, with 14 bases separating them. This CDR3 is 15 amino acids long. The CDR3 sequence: CASSLGDSHFYGYTF. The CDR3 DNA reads TGTGCCAGCAGCTTAGGAGACAGCCATTTTTATGGCTACACCTTC.

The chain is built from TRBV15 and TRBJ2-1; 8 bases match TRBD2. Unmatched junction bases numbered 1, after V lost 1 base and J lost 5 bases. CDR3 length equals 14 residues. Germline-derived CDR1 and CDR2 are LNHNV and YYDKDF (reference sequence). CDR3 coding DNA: TGTGCCACCAGCAGAGTACTAGCGGACAATGAGCAGTTCTTC. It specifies CATSRVLADNEQFF.

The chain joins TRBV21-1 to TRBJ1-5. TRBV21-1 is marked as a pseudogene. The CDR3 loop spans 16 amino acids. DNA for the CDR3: TGTGCCAGCAGCATCTATTGGAGGACGGGATTAGGGCCCCAGCATTTT. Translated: CASSIYWRTGLGPQHF.

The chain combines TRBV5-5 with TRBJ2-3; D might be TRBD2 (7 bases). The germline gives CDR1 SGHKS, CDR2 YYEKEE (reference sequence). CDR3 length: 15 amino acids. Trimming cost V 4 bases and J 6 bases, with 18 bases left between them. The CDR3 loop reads CASSPGGPPGDTQYF. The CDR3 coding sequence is TGTGCCAGCAGCCCCGGGGGGCCACCAGGGGATACGCAGTATTTT.

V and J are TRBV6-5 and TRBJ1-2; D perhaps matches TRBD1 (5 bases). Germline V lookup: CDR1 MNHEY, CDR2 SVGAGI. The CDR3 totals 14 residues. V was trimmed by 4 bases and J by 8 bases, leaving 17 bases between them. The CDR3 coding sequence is TGTGCCAGCAGTTCTGTCAGGGTTTTCGGCGGCTACACCTTC. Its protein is CASSSVRVFGGYTF.

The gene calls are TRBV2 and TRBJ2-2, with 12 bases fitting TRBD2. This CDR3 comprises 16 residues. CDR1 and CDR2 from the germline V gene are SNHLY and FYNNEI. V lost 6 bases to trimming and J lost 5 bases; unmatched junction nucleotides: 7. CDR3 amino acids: CASSRGGLAGTGELFF. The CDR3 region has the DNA TGTGCCAGCAGCCGAGGGGGACTAGCGGGTACCGGGGAGCTGTTTTTT.

The CDR3 loop is CTTGTGNNQPQHF. The CDR3, as DNA: TGTACGACCGGGACAGGGAACAATCAGCCCCAGCATTTT. This chain connects TRBV28 to TRBJ1-5; 9 bases align to TRBD1. CDR1 is MDHEN, CDR2 SYDVKM, per germline. There are 13 residues in the CDR3.

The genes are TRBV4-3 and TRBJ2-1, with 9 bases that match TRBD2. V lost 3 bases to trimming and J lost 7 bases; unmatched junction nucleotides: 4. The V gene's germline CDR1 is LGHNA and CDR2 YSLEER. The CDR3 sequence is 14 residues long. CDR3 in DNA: TGCGCCAGCAGCCATGGACTAGCGATAAATGAGCAGTTCTTC. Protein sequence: CASSHGLAINEQFF.

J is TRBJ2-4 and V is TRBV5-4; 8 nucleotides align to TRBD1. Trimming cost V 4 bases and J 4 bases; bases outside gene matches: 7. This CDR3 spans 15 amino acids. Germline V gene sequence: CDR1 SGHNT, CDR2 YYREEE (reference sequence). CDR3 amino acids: CASSAGTGNKNIQYF. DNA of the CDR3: TGTGCCAGCAGCGCCGGGACAGGCAATAAAAACATTCAGTACTTC.

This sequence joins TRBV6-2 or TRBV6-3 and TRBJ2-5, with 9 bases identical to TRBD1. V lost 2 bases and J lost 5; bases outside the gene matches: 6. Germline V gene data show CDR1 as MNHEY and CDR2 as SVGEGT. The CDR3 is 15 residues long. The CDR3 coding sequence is TGTGCCAGCAGTTACCGGGACAGGGAGTTCGAGACCCAGTACTTC. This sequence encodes CASSYRDREFETQYF.

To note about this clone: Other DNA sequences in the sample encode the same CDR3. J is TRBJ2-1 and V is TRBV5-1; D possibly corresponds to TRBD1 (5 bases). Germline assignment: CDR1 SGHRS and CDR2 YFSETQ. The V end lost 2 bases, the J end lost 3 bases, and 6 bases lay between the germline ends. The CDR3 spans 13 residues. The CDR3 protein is CASSFDSYNEQFF. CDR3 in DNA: TGCGCCAGCAGCTTTGACAGCTACAATGAGCAGTTCTTC.

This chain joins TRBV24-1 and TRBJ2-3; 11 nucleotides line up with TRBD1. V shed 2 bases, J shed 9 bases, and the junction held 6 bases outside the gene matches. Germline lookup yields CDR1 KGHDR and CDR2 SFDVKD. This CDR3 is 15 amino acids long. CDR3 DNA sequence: TGTGCCACCAGTGATTCCGGGACAGGGGGTAGAACGCAGTATTTT. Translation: CATSDSGTGGRTQYF.

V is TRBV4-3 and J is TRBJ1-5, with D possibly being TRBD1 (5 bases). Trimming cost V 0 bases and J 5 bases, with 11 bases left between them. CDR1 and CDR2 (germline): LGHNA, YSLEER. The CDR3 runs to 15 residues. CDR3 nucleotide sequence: TGCGCCAGCAGCCAAGATCGGAGGGGCGATCAGCCCCAGCATTTT. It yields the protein CASSQDRRGDQPQHF.

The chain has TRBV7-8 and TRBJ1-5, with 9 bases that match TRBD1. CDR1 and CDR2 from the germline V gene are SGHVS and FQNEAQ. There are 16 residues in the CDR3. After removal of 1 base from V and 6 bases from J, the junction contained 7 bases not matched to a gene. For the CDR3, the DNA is TGTGCCAGCAGCTTAGAAGGACAGGGGTCGTTTCAGCCCCAGCATTTT. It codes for CASSLEGQGSFQPQHF. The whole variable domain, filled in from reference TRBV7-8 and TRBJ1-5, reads GAGVSQSPRYKVAKRGQDVALRCDPISGHVSLFWYQQALGQGPEFLTYFQNEAQLDKSGLPSDRFFAERPEGSVSTLKIQRTQQEDSAVYLCASSLEGQGSFQPQHFGDGTRLSIL.

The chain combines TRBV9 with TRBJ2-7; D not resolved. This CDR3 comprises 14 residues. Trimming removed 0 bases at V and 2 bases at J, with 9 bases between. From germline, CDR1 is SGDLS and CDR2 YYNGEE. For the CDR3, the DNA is TGTGCCAGCAGCGTAGATCCAGGTACCTACGAGCAGTACTTC. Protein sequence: CASSVDPGTYEQYF.

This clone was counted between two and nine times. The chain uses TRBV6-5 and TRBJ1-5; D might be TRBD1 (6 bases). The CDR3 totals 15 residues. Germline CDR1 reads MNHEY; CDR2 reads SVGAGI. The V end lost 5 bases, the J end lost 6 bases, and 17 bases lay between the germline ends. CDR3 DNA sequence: TGTGCCAGCAGTCCGGACAGCCGCGGATTTCAGCCCCAGCATTTT. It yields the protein CASSPDSRGFQPQHF.

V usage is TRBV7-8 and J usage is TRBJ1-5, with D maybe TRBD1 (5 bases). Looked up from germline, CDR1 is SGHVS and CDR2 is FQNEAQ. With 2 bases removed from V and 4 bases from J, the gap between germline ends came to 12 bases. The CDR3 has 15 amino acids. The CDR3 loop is CASSLPGGGNQPQHF. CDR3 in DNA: TGTGCCAGCAGCTTACCCGGGGGGGGGAATCAGCCCCAGCATTTT.

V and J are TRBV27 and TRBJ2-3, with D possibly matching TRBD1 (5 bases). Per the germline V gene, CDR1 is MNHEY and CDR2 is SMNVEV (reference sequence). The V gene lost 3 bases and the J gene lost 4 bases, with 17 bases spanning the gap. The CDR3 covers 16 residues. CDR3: CASSFPTGEWPDTQYF. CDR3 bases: TGTGCCAGCAGTTTCCCTACAGGAGAATGGCCAGATACGCAGTATTTT.

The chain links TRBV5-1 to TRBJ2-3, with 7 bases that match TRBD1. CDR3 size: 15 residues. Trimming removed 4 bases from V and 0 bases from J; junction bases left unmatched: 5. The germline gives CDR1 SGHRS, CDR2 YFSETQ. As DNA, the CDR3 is TGCGCCAGCAGCCTGGGACAGATTAGCACAGATACGCAGTATTTT. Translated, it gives CASSLGQISTDTQYF.

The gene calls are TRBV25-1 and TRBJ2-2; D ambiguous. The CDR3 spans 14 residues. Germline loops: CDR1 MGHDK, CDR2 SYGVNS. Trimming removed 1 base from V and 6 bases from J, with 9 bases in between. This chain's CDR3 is CASSESGFSGELFF. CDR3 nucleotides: TGTGCCAGCAGTGAATCTGGGTTTTCCGGGGAGCTGTTTTTT.

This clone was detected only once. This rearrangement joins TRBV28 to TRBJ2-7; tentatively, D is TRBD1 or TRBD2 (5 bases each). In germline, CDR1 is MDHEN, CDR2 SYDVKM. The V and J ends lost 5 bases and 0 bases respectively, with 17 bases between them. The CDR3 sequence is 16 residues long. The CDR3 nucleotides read TGTGCCAGCAGTCGCAGCGTGGGGACCCACTCCTACGAGCAGTACTTC. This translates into CASSRSVGTHSYEQYF.

The CDR3, as DNA: TGTGCCAGCAGTCCCCTGACGCAGGGGAAGGGTGCACCCCTCCACTTT. It codes for CASSPLTQGKGAPLHF. The chain combines TRBV27 with TRBJ1-6, with a possible D match to TRBD1 (6 bases). The V end lost 5 bases, the J end lost 11 bases, and 22 bases lay between the germline ends. The CDR3 consists of 16 residues. Germline V CDR1 and CDR2: MNHEY, SMNVEV (reference sequence).

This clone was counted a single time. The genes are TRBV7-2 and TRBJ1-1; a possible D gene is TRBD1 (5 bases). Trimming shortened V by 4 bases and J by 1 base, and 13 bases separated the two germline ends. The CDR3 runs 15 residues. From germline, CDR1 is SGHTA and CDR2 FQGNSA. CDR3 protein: CASSYKGTGNTEAFF. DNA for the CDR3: TGTGCCAGCAGCTACAAGGGGACTGGGAACACTGAAGCTTTCTTT.

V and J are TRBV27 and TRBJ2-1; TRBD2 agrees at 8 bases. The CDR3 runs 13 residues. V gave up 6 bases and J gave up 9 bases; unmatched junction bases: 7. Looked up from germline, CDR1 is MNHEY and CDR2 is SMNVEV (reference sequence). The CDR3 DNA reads TGTGCCAGCAGGGTCAGCGGGAGAAGTGAGCAGTTCTTC. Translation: CASRVSGRSEQFF.

CDR3 protein: CASSPGPYYEQYF. The DNA of the CDR3 is TGTGCCAGCAGCCCAGGACCCTACTACGAGCAGTACTTC. The chain uses TRBV3-1 (or the pseudogene TRBV3-2) and TRBJ2-7; D remains ambiguous. The ends were cut back, 4 bases at V and 3 bases at J, with 10 bases in the middle. There are 13 residues in the CDR3. Germline CDR1 reads LGHDT; CDR2 reads YNNKEL (reference sequence).

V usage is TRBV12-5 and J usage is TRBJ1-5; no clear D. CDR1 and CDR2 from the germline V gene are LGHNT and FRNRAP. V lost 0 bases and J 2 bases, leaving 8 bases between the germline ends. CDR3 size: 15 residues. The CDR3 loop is CASGLVRCCNQPQHF. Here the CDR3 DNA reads TGTGCTAGTGGTTTGGTACGTTGTTGCAATCAGCCCCAGCATTTT.

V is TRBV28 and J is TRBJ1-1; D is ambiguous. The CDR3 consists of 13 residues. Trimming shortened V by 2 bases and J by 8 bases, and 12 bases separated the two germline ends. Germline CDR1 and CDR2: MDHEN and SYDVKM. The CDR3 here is CASSLPALGEAFF. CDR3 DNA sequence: TGTGCCAGCAGTTTACCGGCCCTCGGGGAAGCTTTCTTT.